One sample yielded the 11 T cell receptor beta chains listed below, sequenced in a study of blood T cells in healthy people across ages. Together with a sample-barcoded 5' primer, a J-beta primer mix was included in a second PCR lasting about 7 to 11 cycles. TCRdb fed the 5' RACE reads into MiXCR, producing one record per CDR3 protein. The sample includes about 1 million distinct CDR3 sequences, 40% to 55% of them seen just once. The sequencing sample was made of blood. The receptors derive from a woman aged 60-70 years in good health.

The V gene is TRBV27, the J gene TRBJ2-3; perhaps TRBD1 as D (6 bases). In germline, CDR1 is MNHEY, CDR2 SMNVEV (reference sequence). Trimming stripped 3 bases from V and 0 bases from J, with 13 bases between. The CDR3 totals 16 residues. CDR3 nucleotides: TGTGCCAGCAGTTTTCTAGGGGGAACGAGCACAGATACGCAGTATTTT. It encodes CASSFLGGTSTDTQYF.

This clonotype was found a few times. The chain uses TRBV5-1 and TRBJ2-7; 8 bases map to TRBD1. CDR1 and CDR2 (germline): SGHRS, YFSETQ. Trimming took 0 bases from V and 4 from J; bases not matched to a gene: 6. This CDR3 is built from 15 residues. CDR3 protein: CASSLAGGAGYEQYF. For the CDR3, the DNA is TGCGCCAGCAGCTTGGCAGGGGGCGCGGGTTACGAGCAGTACTTC.

There are a few counts of this clonotype. This chain links TRBV11-2 with TRBJ2-4; TRBD2 is a possible D gene (6 bases). Deletions cut 5 bases from V and 0 bases from J, with 20 bases between. The V gene's germline CDR1 is SGHAT and CDR2 FQNNGV. The CDR3 is 18 amino acids. The CDR3 sequence is CASSAGTGASLAKNIQYF. CDR3 nucleotides: TGTGCCAGCAGCGCCGGGACTGGGGCCTCCCTAGCCAAAAACATTCAGTACTTC.

The chain recombines TRBV27 with TRBJ2-1; the match to TRBD2 covers 9 bases. CDR1 is MNHEY and CDR2 is SMNVEV in the germline V gene (reference sequence). With 4 bases clipped from V and 6 bases from J, the junction kept 16 bases outside the gene matches. This CDR3 contains 18 residues. The DNA of the CDR3 is TGTGCCAGCAGTTCAACTATAGCGGGAGCGGTCCGCTCCAATGAGCAGTTCTTC. Translated: CASSSTIAGAVRSNEQFF.

This clonotype turned up a few times. V and J are TRBV3-1 and TRBJ2-5; 10 nucleotides align to TRBD2. CDR3 length equals 14 residues. Germline assignment: CDR1 LGHDT and CDR2 YNNKEL (reference sequence). J gave up 12 bases and V 1 base, and 8 bases lay outside the gene matches. CDR3 sequence reads: CASSQVRPSGGEYF. For the CDR3, the DNA is TGTGCCAGCAGCCAAGTTCGTCCTAGCGGGGGCGAGTACTTC.

J is TRBJ2-1 and V is TRBV28; weak D call: TRBD2 (6 bases). This CDR3 contains 16 residues. V gave up 6 bases and J gave up 4 bases, with 19 bases separating them. Germline assignment: CDR1 MDHEN and CDR2 SYDVKM. The CDR3 region has the DNA TGTGCCAGCAGCCCCGGTGCGGGGAAAGATTACAATGAGCAGTTCTTC. This codes for CASSPGAGKDYNEQFF.

The table lists this clonotype with many counts. The chain combines TRBV20-1 with TRBJ2-1; 9 positions agree with TRBD2. Germline lookup yields CDR1 DFQATT and CDR2 SNEGSKA (reference sequence). There are 17 residues in the CDR3. J lost 1 base, V lost 0 bases, and 7 bases had no gene match. The CDR3: CSARDRLAGLSYNEQFF. CDR3 sequence (DNA): TGCAGTGCTAGAGATCGTCTAGCGGGACTGTCCTACAATGAGCAGTTCTTC.

The chain is built from TRBV6-2 or TRBV6-3 and TRBJ2-7, with 8 positions matching TRBD2. The CDR3 has 14 residues. Germline CDR1 MNHEY, CDR2 SVGEGT. J gave up 7 bases and V 6 bases, and 11 bases lay outside the gene matches. The CDR3 DNA is TGTGCCAGCAGAGAGCTAGGACTAGCCGGAGAGCAGTACTTC. It translates to CASRELGLAGEQYF.

This clonotype was observed many times. The CDR3 region has the DNA TGCAGTGCTAGCGGGAGCTCCTACGAGCAGTACTTC. This gives the protein CSASGSSYEQYF. This chain connects TRBV20-1 to TRBJ2-7, with D perhaps TRBD2 (6 bases). V lost 3 bases and J lost 0, with 6 bases in between. This CDR3 is 12 amino acids long. Germline-derived CDR1 and CDR2 are DFQATT and SNEGSKA (reference sequence).

In this sample, this clonotype turned up many times. The V call is TRBV20-1, the J call TRBJ2-7; a weak D match, TRBD1 (5 bases). CDR3 length equals 12 residues. The germline V and J ends were trimmed by 1 base and 2 bases, with 6 bases remaining between them. From germline, CDR1 is DFQATT and CDR2 SNEGSKA (reference sequence). The CDR3 nucleotides are TGCAGTGCTAGAGGGGGCACCTACGAGCAGTACTTC. Translated, it gives CSARGGTYEQYF.

Of note for this clonotype: One end of the junction does not line up with germline, which may come from a read error. The chain combines TRBV10-3 with TRBJ2-3; either TRBD1 or TRBD2 may supply D (5 bases each). Per germline, CDR1 ENHRY and CDR2 SYGVKD. The CDR3 has 14 amino acids. The CDR3 sequence: CAMSLGASTDTRYF. CDR3 sequence (DNA): TGTGCCATGAGTCTCGGGGCCAGCACAGATACGCGGTATTTT.